This T cell receptor beta chain stems from a study of breast tumors, draining lymph nodes, adjacent tissues. Study findings and constraints: Luminal-like breast cancer showed significantly higher tumor–nontumor repertoire similarity than basal-like. Most tumor T cells seemingly derive from lymph node, then expand in tumor. The lymph node origin of tumor T cells was framed as consistent with a hypothesis, not demonstrated.

Of note for this clonotype: Antigen unknown. The missing conserved phenylalanine or tryptophan at the end of this CDR3 makes a read error likely.

TCRdb fed the multiplex PCR reads into MiXCR, producing one record per CDR3 protein. This sample carries over 20,000 distinct CDR3 sequences, less than 40% of them seen once, and the ten largest clones take 11%. V lost 4 bases, J lost 11 bases, and 19 bases lay in between. The germline V gene has CDR1 SGDLS and CDR2 YYNGEE. The CDR3 has 15 residues. The rearrangement links TRBV9 to TRBJ1-6, with D possibly TRBD1 on 5 matching bases. This receptor was obtained from a female donor with breast cancer. Some clones in this sample may be carry-over from other donors' samples. Sequenced input: breast tumor tissue. The CDR3 DNA reads TGTGCCAGCAGCCCACCAGGGAGAGTGACTACACCCCTCCACCTT. As protein: CASSPPGRVTTPLHL.